This TCR beta chain came from a study of cytomegalovirus exposure and HLA in healthy donors. Between the trimmed V and J ends, which lost 5 bases and 1 base, there was a span of 12 bases. The CDR3 spans 14 residues. Germline V gene lookup returns CDR1 MDHEN and CDR2 SYDVKM. The study ran its PCR with 60 Vbeta and 13 Jbeta primers. Some clones are missing from TCRdb's copy, which holds only in-frame ones; the method was immunoSEQ multiplex PCR. The clone table shows 120,000 or so clones, with the ten largest holding 3.6%. Study-wide results and caveats: In a later analysis, the majority of CMV-associated beta chains seemingly showed HLA restriction. Listed as cytomegalovirus-associated were over 150 TCR beta chains. Several V segments, TRBV6-2 and TRBV6-3 among them, could not be told apart and were dropped.

Concerning this clone: Its antigen is undetermined.

Sequences were obtained from PBMCs. The TCR was taken from a man aged 18-30 years in good health and CMV-seronegative. This sequence joins TRBV28 and TRBJ2-7; maybe TRBD1 (6 bases). The CDR3 nucleotides read TGTGCCAGCAGTCGGACAGTTAATTCCTACGAGCAGTACTTC. Its translation: CASSRTVNSYEQYF.